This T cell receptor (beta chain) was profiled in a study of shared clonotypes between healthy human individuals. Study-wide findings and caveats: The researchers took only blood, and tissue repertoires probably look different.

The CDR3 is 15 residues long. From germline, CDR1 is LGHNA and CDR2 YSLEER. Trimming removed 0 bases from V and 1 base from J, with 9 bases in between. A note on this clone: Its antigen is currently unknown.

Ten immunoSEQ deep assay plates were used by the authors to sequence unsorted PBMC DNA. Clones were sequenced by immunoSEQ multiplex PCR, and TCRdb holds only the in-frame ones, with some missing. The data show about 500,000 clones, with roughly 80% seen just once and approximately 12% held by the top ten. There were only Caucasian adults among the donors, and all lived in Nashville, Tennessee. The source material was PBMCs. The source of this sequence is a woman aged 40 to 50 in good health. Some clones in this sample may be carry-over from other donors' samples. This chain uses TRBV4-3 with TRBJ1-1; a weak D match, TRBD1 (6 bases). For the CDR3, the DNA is TGCGCCAGCAGCCAAGAGTGGACAGAGAACACTGAAGCTTTCTTT. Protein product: CASSQEWTENTEAFF.